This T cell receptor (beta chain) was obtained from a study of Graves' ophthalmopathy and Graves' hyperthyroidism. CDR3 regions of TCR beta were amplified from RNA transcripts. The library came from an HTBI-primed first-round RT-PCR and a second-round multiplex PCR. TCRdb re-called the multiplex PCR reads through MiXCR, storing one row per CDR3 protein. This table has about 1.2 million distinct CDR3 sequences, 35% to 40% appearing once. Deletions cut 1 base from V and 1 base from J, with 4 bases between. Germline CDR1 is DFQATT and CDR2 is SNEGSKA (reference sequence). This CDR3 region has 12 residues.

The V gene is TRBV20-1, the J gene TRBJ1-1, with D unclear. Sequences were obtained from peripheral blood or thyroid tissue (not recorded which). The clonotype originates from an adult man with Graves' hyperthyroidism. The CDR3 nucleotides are TGCAGTGCTAGAGCGCCGAACACTGAAGCTTTCTTT. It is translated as CSARAPNTEAFF.